This record looks at one T cell receptor beta chain sequence and its context. The record originates from a study of blood T cell repertoires in COVID-19. Study in general: Acute-phase and convalescent COVID-19 samples originated in the United States, Italy and Spain. In each case, the material was cDNA or gDNA derived from T cells, B-cell-depleted T cells, or PBMCs.

Germline V lookup: CDR1 LGHDT, CDR2 YNNKEL (reference sequence). This CDR3 spans 15 amino acids. After removal of 4 bases from V and 2 bases from J, the junction contained 4 bases not matched to a gene. Authors' data handling: It was from reference gene primer amplification that nucleated cell counts were estimated. Repertoires were generated with immunoSEQ multiplex PCR, while TCRdb's copy carries only in-frame clones and drops some. V and J calls and clone size come straight from that table; D and trimming were deduced from the DNA. The profile shows roughly 250,000 clones, around 89% of them singletons.

The chain links TRBV3-1 (or the pseudogene TRBV3-2) to TRBJ2-1, with 8 bases matching TRBD2. The sample comprised peripheral blood. The receptor's source is a man aged 55 to 70 who had recovered from COVID-19. For the CDR3, the DNA is TGTGCCAGCAGCCTTGCGGGGGGACCCTACAATGAGCAGTTCTTC. It yields the protein CASSLAGGPYNEQFF.